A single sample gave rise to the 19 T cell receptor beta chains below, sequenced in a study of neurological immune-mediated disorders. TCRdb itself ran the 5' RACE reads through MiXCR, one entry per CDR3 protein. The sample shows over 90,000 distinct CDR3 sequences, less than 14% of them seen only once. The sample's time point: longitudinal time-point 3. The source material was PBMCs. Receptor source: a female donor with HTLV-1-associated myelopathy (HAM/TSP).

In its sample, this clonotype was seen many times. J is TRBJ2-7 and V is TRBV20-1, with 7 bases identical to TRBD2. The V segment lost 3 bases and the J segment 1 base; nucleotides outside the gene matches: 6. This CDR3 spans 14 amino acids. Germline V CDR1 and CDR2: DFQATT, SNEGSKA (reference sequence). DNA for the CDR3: TGCAGTGCTAGTTTGGGGCGGGGGTCCTACGAGCAGTACTTC. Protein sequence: CSASLGRGSYEQYF.

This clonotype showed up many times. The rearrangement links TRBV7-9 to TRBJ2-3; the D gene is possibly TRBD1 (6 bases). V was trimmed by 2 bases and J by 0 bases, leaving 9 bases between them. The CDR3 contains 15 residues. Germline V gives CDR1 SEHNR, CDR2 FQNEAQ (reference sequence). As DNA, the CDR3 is TGTGCCAGCAGCTTAAGAGGGGGTAGCACAGATACGCAGTATTTT. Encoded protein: CASSLRGGSTDTQYF. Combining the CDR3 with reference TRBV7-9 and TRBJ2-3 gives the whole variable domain DTGVSQNPRHKITKRGQNVTFRCDPISEHNRLYWYRQTLGQGPEFLTYFQNEAQLEKSRLLSDRFSAERPKGSFSTLEIQRTEQGDSAMYLCASSLRGGSTDTQYFGPGTRLTVL.

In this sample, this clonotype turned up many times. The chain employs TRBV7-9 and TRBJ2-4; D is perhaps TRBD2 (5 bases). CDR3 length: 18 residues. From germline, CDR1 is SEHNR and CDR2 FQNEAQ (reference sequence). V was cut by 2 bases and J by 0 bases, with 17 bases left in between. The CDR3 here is CASSLSIGGALAKNIQYF. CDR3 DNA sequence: TGTGCCAGCAGCTTAAGTATCGGAGGAGCTCTAGCCAAAAACATTCAGTACTTC.

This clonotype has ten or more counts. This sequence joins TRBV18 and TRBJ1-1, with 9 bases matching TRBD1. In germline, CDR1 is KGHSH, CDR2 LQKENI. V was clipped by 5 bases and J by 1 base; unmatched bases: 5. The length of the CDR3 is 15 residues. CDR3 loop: CASSTGTGKNTEAFF. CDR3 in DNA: TGTGCCAGCTCAACCGGGACAGGGAAGAACACTGAAGCTTTCTTT.

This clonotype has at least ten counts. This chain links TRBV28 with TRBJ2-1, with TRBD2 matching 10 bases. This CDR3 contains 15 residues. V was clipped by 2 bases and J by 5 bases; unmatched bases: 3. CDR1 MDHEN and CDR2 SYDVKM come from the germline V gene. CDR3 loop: CASSLTSGVDNEQFF. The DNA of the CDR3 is TGTGCCAGCAGTTTAACTAGCGGGGTAGACAATGAGCAGTTCTTC.

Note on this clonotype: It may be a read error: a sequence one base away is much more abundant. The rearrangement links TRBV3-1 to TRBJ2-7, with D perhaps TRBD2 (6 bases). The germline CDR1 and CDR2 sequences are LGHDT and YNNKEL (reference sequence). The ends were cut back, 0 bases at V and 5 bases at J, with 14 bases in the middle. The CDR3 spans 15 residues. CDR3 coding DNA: TGTGCCAGCAGCCAAGATCCCCTAGCTAGCGACGAGCAGTACTTC. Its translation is CASSQDPLASDEQYF.

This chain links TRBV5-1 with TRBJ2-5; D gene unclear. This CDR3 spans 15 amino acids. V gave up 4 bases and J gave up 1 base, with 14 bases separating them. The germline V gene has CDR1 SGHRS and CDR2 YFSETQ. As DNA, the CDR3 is TGCGCCAGCAGCCCCCGGACGGACCCCCAAGAGACCCAGTACTTC. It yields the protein CASSPRTDPQETQYF.

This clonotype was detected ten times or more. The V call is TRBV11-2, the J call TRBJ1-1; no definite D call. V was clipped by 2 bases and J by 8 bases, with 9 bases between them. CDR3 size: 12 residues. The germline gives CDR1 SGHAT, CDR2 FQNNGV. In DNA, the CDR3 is TGTGCCAGCAGCTTATCTTACAGCGAAGCTTTCTTT. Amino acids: CASSLSYSEAFF.

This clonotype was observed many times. The CDR3 nucleotides read TGCAGCGGCAATTGGGGCCCAGATACGCAGTATTTT. Protein: CSGNWGPDTQYF. The rearrangement links TRBV29-1 to TRBJ2-3, with a possible D match to TRBD1 (5 bases). Germline CDR1 SQVTM, CDR2 ANQGSEA. The V gene lost 7 bases and the J gene lost 4 bases, with 12 bases spanning the gap. CDR3 length: 12 residues.

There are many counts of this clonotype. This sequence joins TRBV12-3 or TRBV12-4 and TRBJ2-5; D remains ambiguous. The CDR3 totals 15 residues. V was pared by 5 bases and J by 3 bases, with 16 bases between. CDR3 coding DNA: TGTGCCAGCAGTAGGTCGACAAAGGGTAAAGAGACCCAGTACTTC. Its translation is CASSRSTKGKETQYF.

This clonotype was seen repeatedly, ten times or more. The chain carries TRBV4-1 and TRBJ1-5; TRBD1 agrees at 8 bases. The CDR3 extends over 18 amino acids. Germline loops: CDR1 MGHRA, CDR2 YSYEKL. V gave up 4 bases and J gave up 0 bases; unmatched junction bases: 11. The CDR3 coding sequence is TGCGCCAGCAGCCGATTAGGACAGGGTCCGAATAGCAATCAGCCCCAGCATTTT. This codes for CASSRLGQGPNSNQPQHF.

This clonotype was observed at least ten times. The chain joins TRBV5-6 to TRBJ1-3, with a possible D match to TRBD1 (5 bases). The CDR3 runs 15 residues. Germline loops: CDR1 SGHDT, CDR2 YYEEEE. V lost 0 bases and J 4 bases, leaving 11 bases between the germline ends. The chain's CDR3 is CASSLGRAAGNTIYF. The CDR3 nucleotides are TGTGCCAGCAGCTTGGGCAGGGCTGCGGGAAACACCATATATTTT. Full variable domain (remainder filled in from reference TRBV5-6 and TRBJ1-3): DAGVTQSPTHLIKTRGQQVTLRCSPKSGHDTVSWYQQALGQGPQFIFQYYEEEERQRGNFPDRFSGHQFPNYSSELNVNALLLGDSALYLCASSLGRAAGNTIYFGEGSWLTVV.

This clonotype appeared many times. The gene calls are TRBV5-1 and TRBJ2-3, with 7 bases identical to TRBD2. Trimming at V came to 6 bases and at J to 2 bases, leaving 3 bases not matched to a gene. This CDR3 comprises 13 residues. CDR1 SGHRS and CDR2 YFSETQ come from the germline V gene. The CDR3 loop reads CASTRGDTDTQYF. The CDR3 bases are TGCGCCAGCACTCGGGGGGACACAGATACGCAGTATTTT.

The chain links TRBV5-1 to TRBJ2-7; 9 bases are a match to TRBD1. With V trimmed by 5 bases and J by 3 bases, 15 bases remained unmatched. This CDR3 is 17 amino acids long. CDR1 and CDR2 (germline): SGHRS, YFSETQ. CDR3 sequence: CASSNTNAGTGNYEQYF. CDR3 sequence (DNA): TGCGCCAGCAGTAACACCAACGCAGGGACAGGGAACTACGAGCAGTACTTC.

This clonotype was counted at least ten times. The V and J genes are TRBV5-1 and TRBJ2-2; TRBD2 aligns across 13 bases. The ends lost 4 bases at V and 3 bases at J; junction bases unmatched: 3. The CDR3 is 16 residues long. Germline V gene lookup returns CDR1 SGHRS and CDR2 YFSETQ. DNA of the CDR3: TGCGCCAGCAGCGGGGGACTAGCGGGATACACCGGGGAGCTGTTTTTT. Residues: CASSGGLAGYTGELFF.

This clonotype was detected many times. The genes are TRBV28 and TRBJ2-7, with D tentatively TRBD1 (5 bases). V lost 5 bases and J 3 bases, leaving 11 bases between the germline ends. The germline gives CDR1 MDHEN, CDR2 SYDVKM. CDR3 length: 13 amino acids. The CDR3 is CASSTGFGYEQYF. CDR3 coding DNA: TGTGCCAGCAGTACAGGTTTCGGCTACGAGCAGTACTTC.

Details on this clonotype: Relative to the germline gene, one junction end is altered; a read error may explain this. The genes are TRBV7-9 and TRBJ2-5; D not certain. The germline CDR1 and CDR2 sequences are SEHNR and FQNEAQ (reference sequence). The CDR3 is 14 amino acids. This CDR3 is CSSSPERTRETQYF. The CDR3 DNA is TGTTCCAGCAGTCCTGAGCGCACGAGGGAGACCCAGTACTTC.

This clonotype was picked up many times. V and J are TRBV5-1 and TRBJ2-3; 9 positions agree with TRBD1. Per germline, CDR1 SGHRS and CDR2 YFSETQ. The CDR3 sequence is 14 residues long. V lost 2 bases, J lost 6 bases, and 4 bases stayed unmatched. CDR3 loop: CASSLQGAPDTQYF. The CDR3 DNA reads TGCGCCAGCAGCTTACAGGGGGCGCCTGATACGCAGTATTTT.

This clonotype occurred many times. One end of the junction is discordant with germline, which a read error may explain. The CDR3: CASSLGALNTGELFF. The CDR3 DNA follows: TGTGCCAGCAGTTTGGGGGCGCTGAACACCGGGGAGCTGTTTTTT. The rearrangement links TRBV5-1 to TRBJ2-2, with TRBD1 as a possible D gene (6 bases). This CDR3 spans 15 amino acids. Per germline, CDR1 SGHRS and CDR2 YFSETQ.